This TCR beta chain was found in a study of T cells in Graves' hyperthyroidism and ophthalmopathy. Template material for amplifying TCR beta CDR3 regions consisted of RNA transcripts. First-round RT-PCR of the TCR CDR3 relied on the HTBI primer set. TCRdb reprocessed the multiplex PCR reads with MiXCR, giving one entry per CDR3 protein. This table holds about 420,000 distinct CDR3 sequences, around 15% found once. Germline lookup yields CDR1 MDHEN and CDR2 SYDVKM. V lost 6 bases and J 4 bases, leaving 21 bases between the germline ends. The CDR3 is 16 residues long. V usage is TRBV28 and J usage is TRBJ1-2, with D perhaps matching TRBD1 (5 bases). Sample: blood. The TCR originated in a woman between 18 and 29 years old with Graves' hyperthyroidism. The CDR3 is CASSPPPIGESYGYTF. Here the CDR3 DNA reads TGTGCCAGCAGCCCACCCCCGATAGGGGAGTCCTATGGCTACACCTTC.